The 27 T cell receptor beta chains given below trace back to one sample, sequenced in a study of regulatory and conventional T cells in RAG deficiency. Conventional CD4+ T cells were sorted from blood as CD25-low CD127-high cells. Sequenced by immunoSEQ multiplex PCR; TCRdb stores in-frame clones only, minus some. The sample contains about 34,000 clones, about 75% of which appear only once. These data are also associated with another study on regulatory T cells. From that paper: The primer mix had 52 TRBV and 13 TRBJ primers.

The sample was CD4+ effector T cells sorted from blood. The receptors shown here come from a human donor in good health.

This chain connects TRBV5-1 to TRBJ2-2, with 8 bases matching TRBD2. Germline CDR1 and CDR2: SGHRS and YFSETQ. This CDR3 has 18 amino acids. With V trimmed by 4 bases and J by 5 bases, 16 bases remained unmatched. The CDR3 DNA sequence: TGCGCCAGCAGCCGAGGGGCCCTAAGCGGGGGTAGAACCGGGGAGCTGTTTTTT. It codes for CASSRGALSGGRTGELFF.

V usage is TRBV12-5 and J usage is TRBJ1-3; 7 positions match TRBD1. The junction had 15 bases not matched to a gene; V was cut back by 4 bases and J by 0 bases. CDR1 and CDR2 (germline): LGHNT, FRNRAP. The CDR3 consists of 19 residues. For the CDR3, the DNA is TGTGCTAGTGGTTCGCGGACAGGCCGGTGGGGGCTCTCTGGAAACACCATATATTTT. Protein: CASGSRTGRWGLSGNTIYF.

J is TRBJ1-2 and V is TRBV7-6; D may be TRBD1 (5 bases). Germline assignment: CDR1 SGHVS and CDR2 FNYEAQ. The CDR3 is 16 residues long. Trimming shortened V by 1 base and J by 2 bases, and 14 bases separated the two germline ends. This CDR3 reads CASSLGLGDLNYGYTF. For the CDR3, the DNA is TGTGCCAGCAGCTTAGGGCTGGGGGACCTAAACTATGGCTACACCTTC.

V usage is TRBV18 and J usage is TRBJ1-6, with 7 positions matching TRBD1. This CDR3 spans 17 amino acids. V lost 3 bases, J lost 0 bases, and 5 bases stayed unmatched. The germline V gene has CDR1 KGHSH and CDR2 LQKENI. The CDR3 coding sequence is TGTGCCAGCTCACCGGACAGGATTAGCTCCTATAATTCACCCCTCCACTTT. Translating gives CASSPDRISSYNSPLHF.

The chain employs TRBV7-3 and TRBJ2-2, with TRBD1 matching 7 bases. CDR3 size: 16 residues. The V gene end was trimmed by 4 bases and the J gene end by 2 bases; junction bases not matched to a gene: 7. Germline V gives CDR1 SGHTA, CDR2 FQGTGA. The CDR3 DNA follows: TGTGCCAGCAGCTCTAGGGGGCAATTTAACACCGGGGAGCTGTTTTTT. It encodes CASSSRGQFNTGELFF.

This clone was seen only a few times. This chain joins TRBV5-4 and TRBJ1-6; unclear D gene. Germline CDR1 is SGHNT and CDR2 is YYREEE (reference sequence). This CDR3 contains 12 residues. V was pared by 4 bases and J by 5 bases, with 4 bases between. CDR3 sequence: CASSLDNSPLHF. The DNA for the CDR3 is TGTGCCAGCAGCCTTGATAATTCACCCCTCCACTTT.

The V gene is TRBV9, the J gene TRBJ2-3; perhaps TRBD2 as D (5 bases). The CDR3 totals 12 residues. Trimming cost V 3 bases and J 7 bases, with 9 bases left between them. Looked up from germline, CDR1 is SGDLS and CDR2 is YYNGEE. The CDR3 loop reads CASSGLSNTQYF. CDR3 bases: TGTGCCAGCAGCGGACTAAGCAATACGCAGTATTTT. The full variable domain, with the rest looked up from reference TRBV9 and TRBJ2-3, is DSGVTQTPKHLITATGQRVTLRCSPRSGDLSVYWYQQSLDQGLQFLIQYYNGEERAKGNILERFSAQQFPDLHSELNLSSLELGDSALYFCASSGLSNTQYFGPGTRLTVL.

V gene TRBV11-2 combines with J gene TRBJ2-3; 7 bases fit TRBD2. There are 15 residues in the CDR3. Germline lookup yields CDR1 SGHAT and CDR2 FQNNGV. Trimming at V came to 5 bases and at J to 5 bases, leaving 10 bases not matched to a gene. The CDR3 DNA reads TGTGCCAGCAGCAGAAGCGGGGTCGAGAGAGATACGCAGTATTTT. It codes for CASSRSGVERDTQYF.

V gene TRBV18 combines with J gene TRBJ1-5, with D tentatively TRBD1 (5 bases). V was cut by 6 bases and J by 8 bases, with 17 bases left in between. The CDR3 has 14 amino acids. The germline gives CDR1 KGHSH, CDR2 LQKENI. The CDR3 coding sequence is TGTGCCAGCTCCGCTGGGACGGCTAAGGAGCCCCAGCATTTT. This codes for CASSAGTAKEPQHF.

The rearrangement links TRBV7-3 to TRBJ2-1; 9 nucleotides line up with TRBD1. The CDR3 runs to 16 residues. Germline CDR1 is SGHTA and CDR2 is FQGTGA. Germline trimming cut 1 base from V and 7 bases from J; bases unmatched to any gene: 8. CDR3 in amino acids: CASSLRPPGTGNEQFF. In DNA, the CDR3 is TGTGCCAGCAGCTTAAGACCCCCCGGGACAGGGAATGAGCAGTTCTTC.

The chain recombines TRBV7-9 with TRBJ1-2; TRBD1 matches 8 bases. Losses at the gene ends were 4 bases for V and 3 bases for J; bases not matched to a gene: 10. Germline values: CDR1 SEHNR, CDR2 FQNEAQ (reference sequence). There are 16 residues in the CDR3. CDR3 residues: CASSSSTGQGDYGYTF. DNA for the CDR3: TGTGCCAGCAGCTCGTCAACCGGACAGGGCGACTATGGCTACACCTTC. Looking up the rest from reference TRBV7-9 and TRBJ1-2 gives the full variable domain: DTGVSQNPRHKITKRGQNVTFRCDPISEHNRLYWYRQTLGQGPEFLTYFQNEAQLEKSRLLSDRFSAERPKGSFSTLEIQRTEQGDSAMYLCASSSSTGQGDYGYTFGSGTRLTVV.

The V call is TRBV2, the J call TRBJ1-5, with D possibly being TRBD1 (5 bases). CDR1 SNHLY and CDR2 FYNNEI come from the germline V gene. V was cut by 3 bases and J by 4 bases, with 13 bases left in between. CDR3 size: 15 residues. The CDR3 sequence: CASSDQAGSNQPQHF. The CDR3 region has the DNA TGTGCCAGCAGTGATCAGGCAGGGAGTAATCAGCCCCAGCATTTT.

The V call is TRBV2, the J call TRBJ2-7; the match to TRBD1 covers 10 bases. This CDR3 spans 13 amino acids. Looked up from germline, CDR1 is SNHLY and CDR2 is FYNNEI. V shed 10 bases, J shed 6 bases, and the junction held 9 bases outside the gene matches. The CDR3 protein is CATRGTGAGEQYF. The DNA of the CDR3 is TGTGCCACCCGCGGGACAGGGGCTGGCGAGCAGTACTTC.

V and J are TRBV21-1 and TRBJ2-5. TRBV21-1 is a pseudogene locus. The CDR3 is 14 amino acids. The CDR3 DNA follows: TGTGCCAGCAGCAAAGCACGGCAAATAGAGACCCAGTACTTC. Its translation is CASSKARQIETQYF.

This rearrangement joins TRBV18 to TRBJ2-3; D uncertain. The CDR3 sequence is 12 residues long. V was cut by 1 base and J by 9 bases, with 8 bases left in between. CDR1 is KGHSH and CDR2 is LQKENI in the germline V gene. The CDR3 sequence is CASSPRVGTQYF. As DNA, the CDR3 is TGTGCCAGCTCACCACGGGTTGGGACGCAGTATTTT.

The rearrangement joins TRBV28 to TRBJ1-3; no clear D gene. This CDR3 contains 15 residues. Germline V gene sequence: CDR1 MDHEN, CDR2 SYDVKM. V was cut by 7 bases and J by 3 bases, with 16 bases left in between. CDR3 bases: TGTGCCAGCACTCTCTCCAGGAATTTTGGAAACACCATATATTTT. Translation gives CASTLSRNFGNTIYF.

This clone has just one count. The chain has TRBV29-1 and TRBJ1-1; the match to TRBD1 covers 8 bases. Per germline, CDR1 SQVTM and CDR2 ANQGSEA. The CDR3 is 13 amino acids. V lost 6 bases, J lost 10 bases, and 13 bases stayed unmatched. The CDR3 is CSVWMLQGDGAFF. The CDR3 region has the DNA TGCAGCGTATGGATGTTACAGGGGGACGGAGCTTTCTTT.

The DNA of the CDR3 is TGTGCCAGCAGTTCCACATTGGACAGGGGAAGGGGGCTAGGCTATGGCTACACCTTC. Translation: CASSSTLDRGRGLGYGYTF. The rearrangement links TRBV28 to TRBJ1-2; 9 bases fit TRBD1. Germline CDR1 is MDHEN and CDR2 is SYDVKM. The trim removed 4 bases at V and 4 bases at J, leaving 19 bases unmatched. The length of the CDR3 is 19 residues.

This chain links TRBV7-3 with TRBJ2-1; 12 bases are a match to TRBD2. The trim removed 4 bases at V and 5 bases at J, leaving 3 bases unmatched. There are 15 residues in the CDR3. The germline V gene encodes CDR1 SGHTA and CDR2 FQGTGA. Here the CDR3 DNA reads TGTGCCAGCAGCTCTCGACTAGCGGGGGACAATGAGCAGTTCTTC. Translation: CASSSRLAGDNEQFF.

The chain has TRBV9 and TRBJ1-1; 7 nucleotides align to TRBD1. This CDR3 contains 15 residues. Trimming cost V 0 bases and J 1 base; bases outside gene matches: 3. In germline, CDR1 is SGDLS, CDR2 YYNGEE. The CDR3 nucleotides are TGTGCCAGCAGCGTAGTAACAGGGGCGAACACTGAAGCTTTCTTT. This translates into CASSVVTGANTEAFF.

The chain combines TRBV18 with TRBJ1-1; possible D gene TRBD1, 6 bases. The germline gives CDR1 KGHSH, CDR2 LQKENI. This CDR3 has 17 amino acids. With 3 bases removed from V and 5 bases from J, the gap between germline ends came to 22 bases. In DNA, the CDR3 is TGTGCCAGCTCACCCCTAGGGGGGGGACCGACGGGAACTGAAGCTTTCTTT. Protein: CASSPLGGGPTGTEAFF. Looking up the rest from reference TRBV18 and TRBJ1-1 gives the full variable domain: NAGVMQNPRHLVRRRGQEARLRCSPMKGHSHVYWYRQLPEEGLKFMVYLQKENIIDESGMPKERFSAEFPKEGPSILRIQQVVRGDSAAYFCASSPLGGGPTGTEAFFGQGTRLTVV.

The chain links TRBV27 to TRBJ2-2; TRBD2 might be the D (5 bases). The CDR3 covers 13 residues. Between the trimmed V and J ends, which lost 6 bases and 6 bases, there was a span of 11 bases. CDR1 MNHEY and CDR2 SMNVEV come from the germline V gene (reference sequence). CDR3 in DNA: TGTGCCAGCAGCCCCCGGGGTGCCGGGGAGCTGTTTTTT. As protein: CASSPRGAGELFF.

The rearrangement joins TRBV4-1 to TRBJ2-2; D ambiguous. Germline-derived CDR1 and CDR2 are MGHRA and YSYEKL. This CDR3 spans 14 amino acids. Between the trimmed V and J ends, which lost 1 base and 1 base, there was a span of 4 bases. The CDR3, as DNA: TGCGCCAGCAGCCAAGTGGGGAACACCGGGGAGCTGTTTTTT. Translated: CASSQVGNTGELFF.

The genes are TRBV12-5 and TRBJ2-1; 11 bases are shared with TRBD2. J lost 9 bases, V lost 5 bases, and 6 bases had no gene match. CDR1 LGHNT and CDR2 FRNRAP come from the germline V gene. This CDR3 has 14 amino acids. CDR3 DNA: TGTGCTAGTGGTACGACTAGCGGGGAAGGTGAGCAGTTCTTC. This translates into CASGTTSGEGEQFF. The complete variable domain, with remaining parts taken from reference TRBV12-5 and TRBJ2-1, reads DARVTQTPRHKVTEMGQEVTMRCQPILGHNTVFWYRQTMMQGLELLAYFRNRAPLDDSGMPKDRFSAEMPDATLATLKIQPSEPRDSAVYFCASGTTSGEGEQFFGPGTRLTVL.

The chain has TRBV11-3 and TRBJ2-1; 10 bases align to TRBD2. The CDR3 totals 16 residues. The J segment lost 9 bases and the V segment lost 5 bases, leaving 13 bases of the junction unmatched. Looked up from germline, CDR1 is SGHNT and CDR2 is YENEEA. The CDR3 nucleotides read TGTGCCAGCAGCCCCCCCCAGCTAGCGGGGGATGGTGAGCAGTTCTTC. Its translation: CASSPPQLAGDGEQFF. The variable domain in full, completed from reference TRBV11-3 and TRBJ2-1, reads EAGVVQSPRYKIIEKKQPVAFWCNPISGHNTLYWYLQNLGQGPELLIRYENEEAVDDSQLPKDRFSAERLKGVDSTLKIQPAELGDSAVYLCASSPPQLAGDGEQFFGPGTRLTVL.

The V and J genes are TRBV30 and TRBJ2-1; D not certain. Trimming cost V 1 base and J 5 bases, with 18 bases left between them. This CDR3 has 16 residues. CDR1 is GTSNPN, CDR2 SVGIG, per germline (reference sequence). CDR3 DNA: TGTGCCTGGAGTGGAGGTTGGTACAGCAGAAACAATGAGCAGTTCTTC. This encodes CAWSGGWYSRNNEQFF.

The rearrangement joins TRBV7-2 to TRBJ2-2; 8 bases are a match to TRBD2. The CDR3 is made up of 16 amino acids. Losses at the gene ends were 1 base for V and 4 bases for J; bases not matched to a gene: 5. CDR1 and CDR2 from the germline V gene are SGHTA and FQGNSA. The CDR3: CASSLVRGGPTGELFF. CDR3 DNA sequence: TGTGCCAGCAGCTTAGTCCGGGGGGGTCCCACCGGGGAGCTGTTTTTT.